The T cell receptor (beta chain) described here comes from a study of T cell repertoires in cytomegalovirus infection. TCRdb reanalysed the reads using MiXCR and keeps one entry per CDR3 protein. The data hold approximately 180,000 distinct CDR3 sequences, with about a tenth observed a single time. V was cut by 0 bases and J by 9 bases, with 12 bases left in between. Germline V CDR1 and CDR2: SQVTM, ANQGSEA. CDR3 length: 13 residues. The specimen sequenced was PBMCs. The receptor was derived from a human donor in good health (CMV status not recorded). Some clones in this sample may be carry-over from other donors' samples. The chain uses TRBV29-1 and TRBJ2-1; no definite D call. CDR3 in DNA: TGCAGCGTTGAAGAGGGGATGGATAGTGAGCAGTTCTTC. Residues: CSVEEGMDSEQFF.